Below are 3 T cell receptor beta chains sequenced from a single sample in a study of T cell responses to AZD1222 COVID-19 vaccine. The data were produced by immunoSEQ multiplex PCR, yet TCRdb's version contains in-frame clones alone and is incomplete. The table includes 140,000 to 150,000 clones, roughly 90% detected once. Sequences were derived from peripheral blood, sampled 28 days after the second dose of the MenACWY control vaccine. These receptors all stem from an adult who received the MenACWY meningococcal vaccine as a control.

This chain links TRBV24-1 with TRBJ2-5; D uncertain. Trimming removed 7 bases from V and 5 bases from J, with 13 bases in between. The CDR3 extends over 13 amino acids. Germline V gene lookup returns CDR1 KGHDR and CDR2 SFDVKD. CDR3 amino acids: CATRSDESETQYF. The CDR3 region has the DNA TGTGCCACCAGGAGTGACGAATCGGAGACCCAGTACTTC.

As DNA, the CDR3 is TGTGCCAGTAGTAACCTGGACAGGGGGTATACCGGGGAGCTGTTTTTT. This sequence encodes CASSNLDRGYTGELFF. This chain links TRBV19 with TRBJ2-2; 10 nucleotides match TRBD1. From germline, CDR1 is LNHDA and CDR2 SQIVND (reference sequence). V lost 4 bases and J lost 5; bases outside the gene matches: 7. The CDR3 has 16 amino acids. The whole variable domain, remainder taken from reference TRBV19 and TRBJ2-2, is DGGITQSPKYLFRKEGQNVTLSCEQNLNHDAMYWYRQDPGQGLRLIYYSQIVNDFQKGDIAEGYSVSREKKESFPLTVTSAQKNPTAFYLCASSNLDRGYTGELFFGEGSRLTVL.

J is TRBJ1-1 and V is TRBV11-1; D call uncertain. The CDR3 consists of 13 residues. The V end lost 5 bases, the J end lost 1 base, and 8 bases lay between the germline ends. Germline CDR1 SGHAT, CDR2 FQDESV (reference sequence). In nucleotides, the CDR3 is TGTGCCAGCAGCATAGGTGGGAACACTGAAGCTTTCTTT. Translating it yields CASSIGGNTEAFF.